Listed below are T cell receptor beta chains from one sample, sequenced in a study of blood T cell repertoires in COVID-19. The data were produced by immunoSEQ multiplex PCR, yet TCRdb's version contains in-frame clones alone and is incomplete. The sample includes approximately 100,000 clones, about 91% seen only once; the top ten take 5.2%. The sequenced material came from peripheral blood. The receptors originated from a woman at least 80 years old with active COVID-19. CDR3s include the opening cysteine and the closing phenylalanine or tryptophan. A D gene is named only where the DNA matches it firmly. Not all rows give a size; the values are once, few, many and, for expanded clones, a class.

J: TRBJ2-7
D: .
size: .
V: TRBV6-2/TRBV6-3
DNA: TGTGCCAGCAGTTACGGGGCGGGGCTGAGCTCCTACGAGCAGTACTTC
CDR3: CASSYGAGLSSYEQYF

J: TRBJ2-7
D: TRBD1
size: once
V: TRBV2
DNA: TGTGCCAGCAGTGAAGGGGGACAGGGGGAGTACGAGCAGTACTTC
CDR3: CASSEGGQGEYEQYF

J: TRBJ2-7
D: .
size: .
V: TRBV20-1
DNA: TGCAGTGCTAGTCCCCCGGGGGAGAGGGTTCCCTACGAGCAGTACTTC
CDR3: CSASPPGERVPYEQYF

J: TRBJ2-1
D: .
size: once
V: TRBV9
DNA: TGTGCCAGCAGCCCTTTCGTGTCACTAAATGAGCAGTTCTTC
CDR3: CASSPFVSLNEQFF

J: TRBJ2-7
D: .
size: .
V: TRBV14
DNA: TGTGCCAGCAGCCCCATCCTGACTGGATCCTACGAGCAGTACTTC
CDR3: CASSPILTGSYEQYF

J: TRBJ1-3
D: .
size: .
V: TRBV29-1
DNA: TGCAGCGTTGGTGGGGGCTTAAACTCTGGAAACACCATATATTTT
CDR3: CSVGGGLNSGNTIYF

J: TRBJ2-7
D: .
size: .
V: TRBV7-2
DNA: TGTGCCAGCAGCTTAGCGAGGATCGGGGACAAAGAGCAGTACTTC
CDR3: CASSLARIGDKEQYF

J: TRBJ2-7
D: TRBD1
size: .
V: TRBV6-1
DNA: TGTGCCAGCAGTGAAGACGACAGGGATGGGTACGAGCAGTACTTC
CDR3: CASSEDDRDGYEQYF

J: TRBJ2-7
D: .
size: .
V: TRBV4-3
DNA: TGCGCCAGCAGCCAAGTCATAGCGGACTCCTACGAGCAGTACTTC
CDR3: CASSQVIADSYEQYF

J: TRBJ1-5
D: TRBD1
size: .
V: TRBV28
DNA: TGTGGAACAGGGGGGGGTAGCAATCAGCCCCAGCATTTT
CDR3: CGTGGGSNQPQHF

J: TRBJ2-3
D: TRBD2
size: .
V: TRBV6-6
DNA: TGTGCCAGCAGTTACAGCGGGGGCACAGATACGCAGTATTTT
CDR3: CASSYSGGTDTQYF

J: TRBJ2-3
D: TRBD2
size: .
V: TRBV2
DNA: TGTGCCAGCAGTGATAATCCCCGGGAGGGCCCGGGCACAGATACGCAGTATTTT
CDR3: CASSDNPREGPGTDTQYF

J: TRBJ1-2
D: TRBD1
size: once
V: TRBV15
DNA: TGTGCCACCAGATCGACTTCGACAGGGACCCAAAACTATGGCTACACCTTC
CDR3: CATRSTSTGTQNYGYTF

J: TRBJ2-5
D: TRBD1
size: .
V: TRBV9
DNA: TGTGCCAGCAGCGTTATGACCGGGACAGAGGGAGAGACCCAGTACTTC
CDR3: CASSVMTGTEGETQYF

J: TRBJ1-1
D: .
size: .
V: TRBV27
DNA: TGTGCCAGCAAATTTCGACAGGTCAACACTGAAGCTTTCTTT
CDR3: CASKFRQVNTEAFF

J: TRBJ2-7
D: TRBD1
size: .
V: TRBV5-1
DNA: TGCGCCAGCAGCTTGGGACAGGGGGTCACCGAGCAGTACTTC
CDR3: CASSLGQGVTEQYF

J: TRBJ1-5
D: .
size: .
V: TRBV19
DNA: TGTGCCAGTAGTATAGCAGGGGAATGGGGCAATCAGCCCCAGCATTTT
CDR3: CASSIAGEWGNQPQHF

J: TRBJ1-4
D: .
size: .
V: TRBV5-1
DNA: TGCGCCAGCAGGGTAGGGGCGCCTAATGAAAAACTGTTTTTT
CDR3: CASRVGAPNEKLFF

J: TRBJ2-2
D: TRBD2
size: .
V: TRBV7-9
DNA: TGTGCCAGCAGCTTAATGCTACCTAGCGGGAAATCCGGGGAGCTGTTTTTT
CDR3: CASSLMLPSGKSGELFF

J: TRBJ2-3
D: .
size: .
V: TRBV7-2
DNA: TGTGCCAGCAGCTTAGATGCGGGCTCCGATACGCAGTATTTT
CDR3: CASSLDAGSDTQYF

J: TRBJ2-2
D: .
size: .
V: TRBV3-1/TRBV3-2
DNA: TGTGCCAGCAGCCCTTACACCGGGGAGCTGTTTTTT
CDR3: CASSPYTGELFF

J: TRBJ1-2
D: .
size: few
V: TRBV28
DNA: TGTGCCAGCAGACCACTGACGACAGCGGGCTACACCTTC
CDR3: CASRPLTTAGYTF

J: TRBJ2-5
D: .
size: .
V: TRBV28
DNA: TGTGCCAGCAACCTTGGGGTAGGGGCGACCCAGTACTTC
CDR3: CASNLGVGATQYF

J: TRBJ2-1
D: TRBD2
size: .
V: TRBV5-1
DNA: TGCGCCAGCAGCTTGTATGGGGGGGACAATGAGCAGTTCTTC
CDR3: CASSLYGGDNEQFF

J: TRBJ2-7
D: .
size: .
V: TRBV3-1/TRBV3-2
DNA: TGTGCCAGCAGCCAACAGGACAGACCCTACGAGCAGTACTTC
CDR3: CASSQQDRPYEQYF

J: TRBJ2-1
D: TRBD2
size: .
V: TRBV5-1
DNA: TGCGCCAGCAGCTTGGGTGGGACTAGCGGTTCCTACAATGAGCAGTTCTTC
CDR3: CASSLGGTSGSYNEQFF

J: TRBJ1-2
D: .
size: .
V: TRBV19
DNA: TGTGCCAGTAGTTCTGCATGGGGGGACAACTATGGCTACACCTTC
CDR3: CASSSAWGDNYGYTF

J: TRBJ2-3
D: .
size: .
V: TRBV29-1
DNA: TGCAGCGTCCGCGCCAGCACAGATACGCAGTATTTT
CDR3: CSVRASTDTQYF

J: TRBJ2-1
D: .
size: .
V: TRBV3-1/TRBV3-2
DNA: TGTGCCAGCAGTCTGACTCGAGATGTCGATGAGCAGTTCTTC
CDR3: CASSLTRDVDEQFF

J: TRBJ2-1
D: .
size: .
V: TRBV5-4
DNA: TGTGCCAGCAGCTTGGAGGGGACTCGGGACAATGAGCAGTTCTTC
CDR3: CASSLEGTRDNEQFF

J: TRBJ2-5
D: .
size: .
V: TRBV7-2
DNA: TGTGCCAGCAGCCCCGTTCGAGGGATGCGCCAAGAGACCCAGTACTTC
CDR3: CASSPVRGMRQETQYF

J: TRBJ2-6
D: TRBD1
size: .
V: TRBV27
DNA: TGTGCCAGCAATCGACAGGGGGCTGTTGGGGCCAACGTCCTGACTTTC
CDR3: CASNRQGAVGANVLTF

J: TRBJ2-2
D: .
size: .
V: TRBV28
DNA: TGTGCCAGCAGCTCCCAGGGGCGGGGGGAGCTGTTTTTT
CDR3: CASSSQGRGELFF

J: TRBJ2-4
D: TRBD2
size: .
V: TRBV7-2
DNA: TGTGCCAGCAGCCCCGGACTAGCGGGGACCATAGCCAAAAACATTCAGTACTTC
CDR3: CASSPGLAGTIAKNIQYF

J: TRBJ2-3
D: .
size: .
V: TRBV30
DNA: TGTGCCTGGAAAAGCGGACTCACAGATACGCAGTATTTT
CDR3: CAWKSGLTDTQYF

J: TRBJ2-7
D: .
size: once
V: TRBV9
DNA: TGTGCCAGCAGCGTAGAATTAGAGGCAGGGGCCCTGGGAAGGATGAACGAGCAGTACTTC
CDR3: CASSVELEAGALGRMNEQYF

J: TRBJ2-3
D: TRBD1
size: .
V: TRBV6-2/TRBV6-3
DNA: TGTGCCAGCAGTTCGGGACAGGGGAGAGCAGATACGCAGTATTTT
CDR3: CASSSGQGRADTQYF

J: TRBJ2-1
D: TRBD1
size: .
V: TRBV6-5
DNA: TGTGCCAGCAGTTCCCACAGGGGCGGGTACAATGAGCAGTTCTTC
CDR3: CASSSHRGGYNEQFF

J: TRBJ2-7
D: TRBD2
size: .
V: TRBV10-3
DNA: TGTGCCATCAGGTCCGAGCGGGACTCCTACGAGCAGTACTTC
CDR3: CAIRSERDSYEQYF

J: TRBJ2-7
D: TRBD2
size: once
V: TRBV10-3
DNA: TGTGCCATCAGTGACTTACCGGGACTAGCGGAATCCTACGAGCAGTACTTC
CDR3: CAISDLPGLAESYEQYF

J: TRBJ2-1
D: TRBD2
size: .
V: TRBV7-2
DNA: TGTGCCAGCAGCTTCGGGAGGTGGAATGAGCAGTTCTTC
CDR3: CASSFGRWNEQFF

J: TRBJ1-5
D: TRBD1
size: .
V: TRBV3-1/TRBV3-2
DNA: TGTGCCAGCAGCCAAGGAGGGACAGGGAGCAATCAGCCCCAGCATTTT
CDR3: CASSQGGTGSNQPQHF

J: TRBJ2-7
D: .
size: .
V: TRBV6-2/TRBV6-3
DNA: TGTGCCAGCAGTTACGCTCGATTGAAGGGGTCCTACGAGCAGTACTTC
CDR3: CASSYARLKGSYEQYF

J: TRBJ2-1
D: .
size: .
V: TRBV9
DNA: TGTGCCAGCAGCCCTTATAGGGGGTCCTCCTACAATGAGCAGTTCTTC
CDR3: CASSPYRGSSYNEQFF

J: TRBJ2-2
D: .
size: .
V: TRBV10-3
DNA: TGTGCCATCACCAATAGGGGTGACACCGGGGAGCTGTTTTTT
CDR3: CAITNRGDTGELFF

J: TRBJ2-2
D: TRBD1
size: few
V: TRBV4-2
DNA: TGTGCCAGCAGCCCCGTGGGACAGGCCCGCGGGGAGCTGTTTTTT
CDR3: CASSPVGQARGELFF

J: TRBJ2-5
D: TRBD2
size: .
V: TRBV4-3
DNA: TGCGCCAGCAGCCATGGGACTAGCGGGGGGGAGACCCAGTACTTC
CDR3: CASSHGTSGGETQYF

J: TRBJ1-3
D: .
size: .
V: TRBV20-1
DNA: TGTGGGGGGATCCATGGAAACACCATATATTTT
CDR3: CGGIHGNTIYF

J: TRBJ2-2
D: .
size: once
V: TRBV7-9
DNA: TGTGCCAGCAGCTTAGCTATAGGGGAGCTGTTTTTT
CDR3: CASSLAIGELFF

J: TRBJ1-2
D: .
size: .
V: TRBV18
DNA: TGTGCCAGCTCACCAGGTAGCACGTCTAACTATGGCTACACCTTC
CDR3: CASSPGSTSNYGYTF

J: TRBJ2-7
D: TRBD2
size: .
V: TRBV15
DNA: TGTGCCACCAGGGGTCCCGGGACTAGCGGTTACGAGCAGTACTTC
CDR3: CATRGPGTSGYEQYF

J: TRBJ2-5
D: TRBD2
size: .
V: TRBV11-2
DNA: TGTGCCAGCAGCTTTGGGACTAGCGGGAACCTAGAGACCCAGTACTTC
CDR3: CASSFGTSGNLETQYF